This T cell receptor beta chain originates from a study of PD-1 blockade in classical Hodgkin lymphoma. With V trimmed by 2 bases and J by 2 bases, 9 bases remained unmatched. This CDR3 contains 17 residues. Germline CDR1 reads SGHDT; CDR2 reads YYEEEE. Sequencing was performed with immunoSEQ multiplex PCR; in TCRdb, only in-frame clones are kept and a portion is missing. Found here are 60,000 to 65,000 clones, approximately 90% of them singletons; the top ten hold approximately 12%. Each and every patient relapsed after autologous stem cell transplantation, and patients got differing brentuximab vedotin exposure.

The source of this sequence is a human donor with classical Hodgkin lymphoma. Sequencing was performed on peripheral blood mononuclear cells (PBMCs), taken at baseline. The chain links TRBV5-6 to TRBJ2-3; 9 nucleotides align to TRBD2. CDR3 nucleotides: TGTGCCAGCAGCTTTTCAGTAGCGGGGGCCTACACAGATACGCAGTATTTT. The encoded protein is CASSFSVAGAYTDTQYF.